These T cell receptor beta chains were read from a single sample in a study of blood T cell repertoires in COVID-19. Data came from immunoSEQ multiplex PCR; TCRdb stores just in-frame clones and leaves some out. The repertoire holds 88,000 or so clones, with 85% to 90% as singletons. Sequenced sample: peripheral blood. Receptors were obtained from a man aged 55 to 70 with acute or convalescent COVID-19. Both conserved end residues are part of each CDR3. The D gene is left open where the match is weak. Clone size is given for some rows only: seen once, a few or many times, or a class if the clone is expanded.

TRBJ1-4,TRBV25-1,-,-,CASSESITEHEKLFF,TGTGCCAGCAGTGAATCCATTACGGAGCACGAAAAACTGTTTTTT
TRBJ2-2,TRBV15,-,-,CATSRGLNTGELFF,TGTGCCACCAGCAGAGGACTTAACACCGGGGAGCTGTTTTTT
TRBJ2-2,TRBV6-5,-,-,CASSRSNDGELFF,TGTGCCAGCAGTCGGAGCAACGACGGGGAGCTGTTTTTT
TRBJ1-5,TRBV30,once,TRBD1,CAWSLTGDQPQHF,TGTGCCTGGAGTTTGACAGGGGATCAGCCCCAGCATTTT
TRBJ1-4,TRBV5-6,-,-,CASSLVAAINEKLFF,TGTGCCAGCAGCTTGGTGGCAGCGATTAATGAAAAACTGTTTTTT
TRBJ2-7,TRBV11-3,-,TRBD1,CASSLVGQGDYEQYF,TGTGCCAGCAGCTTAGTTGGACAGGGGGACTACGAGCAGTACTTC
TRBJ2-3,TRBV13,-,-,CASSWDTSTDTQYF,TGTGCCAGCAGTTGGGACACCAGCACAGATACGCAGTATTTT
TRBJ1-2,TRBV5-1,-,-,CASRQTANYGYTF,TGCGCCAGCAGGCAGACAGCTAACTATGGCTACACCTTC
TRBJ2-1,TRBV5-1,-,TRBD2,CASSYTSGQPNEQFF,TGCGCCAGCAGCTATACTAGCGGGCAGCCTAATGAGCAGTTCTTC
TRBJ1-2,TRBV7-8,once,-,CASSFGPNYGYTF,TGTGCCAGCAGCTTTGGGCCGAACTATGGCTACACCTTC
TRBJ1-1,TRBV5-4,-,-,CASSPYRVNTEAFF,TGTGCCAGCAGCCCTTATCGGGTGAACACTGAAGCTTTCTTT
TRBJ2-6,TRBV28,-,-,CASKAHSGANVLTF,TGTGCCAGCAAAGCCCACTCTGGGGCCAACGTCCTGACTTTC
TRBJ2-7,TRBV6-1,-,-,CASSDPPTTATYEQYF,TGTGCCAGCAGTGATCCCCCTACCACTGCTACCTACGAGCAGTACTTC
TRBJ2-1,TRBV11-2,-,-,CASSPSRGATYEQFF,TGTGCCAGCAGCCCTAGTCGGGGGGCAACATATGAGCAGTTCTTC
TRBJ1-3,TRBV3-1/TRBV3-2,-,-,CASSQGRTSGNTIYF,TGTGCCAGCAGCCAAGGCAGAACCTCTGGAAACACCATATATTTT
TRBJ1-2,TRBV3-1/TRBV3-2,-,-,CASSQGRTPYGYTF,TGTGCCAGCAGCCAAGGCCGGACACCCTATGGCTACACCTTC
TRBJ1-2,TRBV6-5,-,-,CASSPGQKSYGYTF,TGTGCCAGCAGTCCGGGACAAAAAAGCTATGGCTACACCTTC
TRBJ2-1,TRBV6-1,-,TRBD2,CASSPLAGVRNEQFF,TGTGCCAGCAGTCCACTAGCGGGAGTTCGGAATGAGCAGTTCTTC
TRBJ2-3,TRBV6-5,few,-,CASNPWGPDTDTQYF,TGTGCCAGCAACCCCTGGGGGCCCGACACAGATACGCAGTATTTT
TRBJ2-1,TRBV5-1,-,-,CASRLAGRESSYNEQFF,TGCGCCAGCAGGCTGGCGGGGCGGGAAAGCTCCTACAATGAGCAGTTCTTC
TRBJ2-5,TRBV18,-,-,CASSPPGGRETQYF,TGTGCCAGCTCACCTCCGGGGGGCAGGGAGACCCAGTACTTC
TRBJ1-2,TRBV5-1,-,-,CASSPESWYSNYGYTF,TGCGCCAGCAGCCCGGAGAGTTGGTACTCTAACTATGGCTACACCTTC
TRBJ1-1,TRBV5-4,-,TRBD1,CASSPTGTGEAFF,TGTGCCAGCAGCCCGACCGGGACAGGTGAAGCTTTCTTT
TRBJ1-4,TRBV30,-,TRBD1,CAWSAGTGVFSTTNEKLFF,TGTGCCTGGAGCGCCGGGACAGGGGTCTTCTCTACAACTAATGAAAAACTGTTTTTT
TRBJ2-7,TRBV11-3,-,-,CASSLNLANEQYF,TGTGCCAGCAGCTTAAACCTAGCGAACGAGCAGTACTTC
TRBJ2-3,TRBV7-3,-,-,CASSSVRTDTQYF,TGTGCCAGCAGCTCCGTCCGGACAGATACGCAGTATTTT
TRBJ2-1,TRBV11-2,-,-,CASSFPKGLSNEQFF,TGTGCCAGCAGCTTCCCCAAAGGACTTAGCAATGAGCAGTTCTTC
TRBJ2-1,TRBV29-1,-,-,CSAGTVMGGYNEQFF,TGCAGCGCCGGGACCGTCATGGGGGGTTACAATGAGCAGTTCTTC
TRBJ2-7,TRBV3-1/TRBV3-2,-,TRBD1,CASSRRRTGGSDEQYF,TGTGCCAGCAGCCGTCGGAGGACAGGGGGCTCGGACGAGCAGTACTTC
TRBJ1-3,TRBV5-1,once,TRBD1,CASSRLGTGTGDSGNTIYF,TGCGCCAGCAGCCGATTGGGAACCGGGACAGGGGACTCTGGAAACACCATATATTTT
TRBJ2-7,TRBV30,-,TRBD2,CACGLAGDEQYF,TGTGCCTGCGGGCTAGCGGGAGACGAGCAGTACTTC
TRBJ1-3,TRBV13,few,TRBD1,CASSVGRDRGRNTIYF,TGTGCCAGCAGCGTAGGGAGGGACAGGGGTCGAAACACCATATATTTT
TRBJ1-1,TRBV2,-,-,CASSASWGVAFF,TGTGCCAGCAGTGCAAGTTGGGGGGTAGCTTTCTTT
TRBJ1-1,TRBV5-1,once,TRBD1,CASSSRTGMNTEAFF,TGCGCCAGCAGCTCAAGGACAGGCATGAACACTGAAGCTTTCTTT
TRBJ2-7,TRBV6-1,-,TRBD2,CASSEAHGGGMAGEQYF,TGTGCCAGCAGTGAAGCGCATGGGGGAGGGATGGCGGGGGAGCAGTACTTC
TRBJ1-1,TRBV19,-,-,CASSIGLGGTEAFF,TGTGCCAGTAGTATCGGTTTGGGGGGCACTGAAGCTTTCTTT
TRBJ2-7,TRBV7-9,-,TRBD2,CASSLGSGSVLAGGQEQYF,TGTGCCAGCAGCTTAGGATCGGGTTCCGTCCTAGCGGGAGGGCAAGAGCAGTACTTC
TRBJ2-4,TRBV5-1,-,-,CASSLVGRGDIQYF,TGCGCCAGCAGCTTGGTTGGCAGGGGAGACATTCAGTACTTC